This entry describes one T cell receptor (beta chain). Sequencing used immunoSEQ multiplex PCR; TCRdb keeps in-frame clones, though not all of them. Of hundreds of thousands of clones in the sample, about nine tenths were seen once. Participants were placed into cohorts based on the clinical history they reported. Recovery meant two consecutive negative NP/OP PCR tests, professional clearance, or resolved symptoms. Germline V lookup: CDR1 LNHDA, CDR2 SQIVND (reference sequence). V was pared by 3 bases and J by 5 bases, with 16 bases between. The CDR3 extends over 16 amino acids. These data are taken from a study of blood T cell repertoires in COVID-19. Study in general: T cells, B-cell-depleted T cells, or PBMCs supplied cDNA or gDNA.

The sequence was collected from a man in his forties who had recovered from COVID-19. The chain uses TRBV19 and TRBJ1-4, with D hard to call. The sequencing sample was made of PBMCs or T cells enriched from blood (not recorded which). The DNA of the CDR3 is TGTGCCAGTAGTATTTCCAGGTCCACCAGCAATGAAAAACTGTTTTTT. Translation: CASSISRSTSNEKLFF.